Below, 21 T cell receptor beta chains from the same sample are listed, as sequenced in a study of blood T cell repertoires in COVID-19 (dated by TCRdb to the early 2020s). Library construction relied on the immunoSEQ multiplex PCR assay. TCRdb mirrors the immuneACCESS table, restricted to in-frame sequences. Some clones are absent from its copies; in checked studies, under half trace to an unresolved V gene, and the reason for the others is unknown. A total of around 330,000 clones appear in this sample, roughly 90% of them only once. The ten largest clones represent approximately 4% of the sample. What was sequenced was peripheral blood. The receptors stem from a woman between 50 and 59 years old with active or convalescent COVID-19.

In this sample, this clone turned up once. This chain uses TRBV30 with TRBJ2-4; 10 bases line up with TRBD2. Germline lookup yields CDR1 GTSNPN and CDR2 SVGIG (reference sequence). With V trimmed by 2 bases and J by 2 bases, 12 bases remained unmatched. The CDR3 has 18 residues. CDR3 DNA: TGTGCCTGGAGTCGGGGGACTAGCGCTTTTGGGACCAAAAACATTCAGTACTTC. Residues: CAWSRGTSAFGTKNIQYF. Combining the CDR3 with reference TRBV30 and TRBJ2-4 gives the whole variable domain SQTIHQWPATLVQPVGSPLSLECTVEGTSNPNLYWYRQAAGRGLQLLFYSVGIGQISSEVPQNLSASRPQDRQFILSSKKLLLSDSGFYLCAWSRGTSAFGTKNIQYFGAGTRLSVL.

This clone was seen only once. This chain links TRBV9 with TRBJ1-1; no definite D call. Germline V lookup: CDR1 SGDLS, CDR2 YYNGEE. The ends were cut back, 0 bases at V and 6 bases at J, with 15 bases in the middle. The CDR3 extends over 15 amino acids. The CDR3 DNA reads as TGTGCCAGCAGCGTAGTAGTAGTTGTCCCGGCTGAAGCTTTCTTT. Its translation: CASSVVVVVPAEAFF.

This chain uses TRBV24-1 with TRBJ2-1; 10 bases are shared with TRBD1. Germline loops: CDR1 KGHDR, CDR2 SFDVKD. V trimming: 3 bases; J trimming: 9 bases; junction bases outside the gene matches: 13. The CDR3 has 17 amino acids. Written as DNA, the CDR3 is TGTGCCACCAGTGATCCATCTTCCGGGACAGGGGCGGGTGAGCAGTTCTTC. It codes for CATSDPSSGTGAGEQFF.

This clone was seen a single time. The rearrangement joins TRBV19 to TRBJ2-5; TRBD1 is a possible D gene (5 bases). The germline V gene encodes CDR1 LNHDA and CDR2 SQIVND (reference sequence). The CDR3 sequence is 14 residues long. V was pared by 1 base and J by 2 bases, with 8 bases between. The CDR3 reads CASSIGTPQETQYF. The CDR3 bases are TGTGCCAGTAGTATAGGGACACCACAAGAGACCCAGTACTTC. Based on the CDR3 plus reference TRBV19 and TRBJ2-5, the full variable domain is DGGITQSPKYLFRKEGQNVTLSCEQNLNHDAMYWYRQDPGQGLRLIYYSQIVNDFQKGDIAEGYSVSREKKESFPLTVTSAQKNPTAFYLCASSIGTPQETQYFGPGTRLLVL.

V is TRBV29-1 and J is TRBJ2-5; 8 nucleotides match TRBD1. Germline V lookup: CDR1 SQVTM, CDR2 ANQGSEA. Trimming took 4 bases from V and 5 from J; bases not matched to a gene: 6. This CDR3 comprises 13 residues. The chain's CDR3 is CSVGQGAGETQYF. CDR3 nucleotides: TGCAGCGTTGGGCAGGGGGCCGGGGAGACCCAGTACTTC.

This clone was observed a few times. CDR3 coding DNA: TGTGCCATCAGTGAGCCAAGGGGCATTCAGTACTTC. Protein: CAISEPRGIQYF. This chain joins TRBV10-3 and TRBJ2-4; possible D gene TRBD1, 5 bases. The CDR3 is 12 residues long. From germline, CDR1 is ENHRY and CDR2 SYGVKD. Trimming cost V 2 bases and J 9 bases, with 8 bases left between them.

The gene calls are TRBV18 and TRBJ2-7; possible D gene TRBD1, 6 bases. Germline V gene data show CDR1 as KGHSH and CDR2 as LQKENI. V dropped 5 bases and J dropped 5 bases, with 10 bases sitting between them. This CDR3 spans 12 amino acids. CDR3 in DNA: TGTGCCAGCTCAACGACAGGTGACGAGCAGTACTTC. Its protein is CASSTTGDEQYF.

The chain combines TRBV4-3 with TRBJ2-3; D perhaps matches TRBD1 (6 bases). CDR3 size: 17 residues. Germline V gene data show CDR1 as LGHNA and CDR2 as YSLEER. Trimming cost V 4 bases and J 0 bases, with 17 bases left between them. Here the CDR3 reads CASSPDAGTPSTDTQYF. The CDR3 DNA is TGCGCCAGCAGCCCAGACGCCGGGACACCCAGCACAGATACGCAGTATTTT.

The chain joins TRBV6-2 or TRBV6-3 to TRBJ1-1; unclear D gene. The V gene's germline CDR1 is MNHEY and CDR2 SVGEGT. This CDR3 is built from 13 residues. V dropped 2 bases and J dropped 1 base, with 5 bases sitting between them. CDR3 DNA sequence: TGTGCCAGCAGTTACAACAGGAACACTGAAGCTTTCTTT. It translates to CASSYNRNTEAFF.

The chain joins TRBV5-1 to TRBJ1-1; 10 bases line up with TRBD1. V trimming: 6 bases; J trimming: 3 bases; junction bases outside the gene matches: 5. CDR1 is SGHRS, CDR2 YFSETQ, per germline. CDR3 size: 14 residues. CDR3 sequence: CASTRQGADTEAFF. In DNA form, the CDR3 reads TGCGCCAGCACCCGACAGGGGGCCGACACTGAAGCTTTCTTT.

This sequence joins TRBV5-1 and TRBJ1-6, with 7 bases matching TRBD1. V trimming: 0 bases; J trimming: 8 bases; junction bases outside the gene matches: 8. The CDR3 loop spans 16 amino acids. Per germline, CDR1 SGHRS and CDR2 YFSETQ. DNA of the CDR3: TGCGCCAGCAGCTTGGCTCGGAGGGGGCCGGATTCACCCCTCCACTTT. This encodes CASSLARRGPDSPLHF.

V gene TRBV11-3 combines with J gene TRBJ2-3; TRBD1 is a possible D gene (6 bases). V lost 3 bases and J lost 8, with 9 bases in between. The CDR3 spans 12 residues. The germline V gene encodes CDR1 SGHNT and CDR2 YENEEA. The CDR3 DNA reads TGTGCCAGCAGCTTCCAGGGGAGTACGCAGTATTTT. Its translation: CASSFQGSTQYF.

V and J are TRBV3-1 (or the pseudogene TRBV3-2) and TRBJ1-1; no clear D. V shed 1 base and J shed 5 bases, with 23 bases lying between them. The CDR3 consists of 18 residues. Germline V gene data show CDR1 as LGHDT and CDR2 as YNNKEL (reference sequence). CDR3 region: CASSQVPYSGGLRTEAFF. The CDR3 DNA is TGTGCCAGCAGCCAAGTGCCTTACTCGGGAGGGCTCCGGACTGAAGCTTTCTTT.

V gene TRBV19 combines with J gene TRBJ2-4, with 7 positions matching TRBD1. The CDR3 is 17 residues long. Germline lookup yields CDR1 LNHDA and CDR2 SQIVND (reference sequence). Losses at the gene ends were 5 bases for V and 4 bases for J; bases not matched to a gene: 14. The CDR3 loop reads CASSPVATGTVKNIQYF. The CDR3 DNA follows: TGTGCCAGTAGTCCGGTAGCTACCGGGACAGTAAAAAACATTCAGTACTTC.

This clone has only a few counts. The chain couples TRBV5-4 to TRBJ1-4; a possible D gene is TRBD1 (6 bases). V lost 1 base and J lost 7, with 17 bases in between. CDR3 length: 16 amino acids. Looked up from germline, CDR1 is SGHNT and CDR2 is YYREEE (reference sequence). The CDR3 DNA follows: TGTGCCAGCAGCTTGAAATTATCAGGGGAGAGTGAAAAACTGTTTTTT. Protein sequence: CASSLKLSGESEKLFF.

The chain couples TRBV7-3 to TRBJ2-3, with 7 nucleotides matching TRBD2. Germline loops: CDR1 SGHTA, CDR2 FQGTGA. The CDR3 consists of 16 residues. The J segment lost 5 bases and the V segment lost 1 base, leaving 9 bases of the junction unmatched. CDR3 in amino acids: CASSLNRAGDGDTQYF. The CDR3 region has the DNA TGTGCCAGCAGCTTAAACCGGGCGGGGGACGGAGATACGCAGTATTTT.

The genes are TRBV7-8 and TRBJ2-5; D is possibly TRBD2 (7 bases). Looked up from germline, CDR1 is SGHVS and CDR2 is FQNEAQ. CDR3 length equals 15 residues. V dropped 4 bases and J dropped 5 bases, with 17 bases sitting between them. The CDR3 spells CASSSRGGPEETQYF. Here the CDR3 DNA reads TGTGCCAGCAGCTCGAGGGGGGGGCCAGAGGAGACCCAGTACTTC.

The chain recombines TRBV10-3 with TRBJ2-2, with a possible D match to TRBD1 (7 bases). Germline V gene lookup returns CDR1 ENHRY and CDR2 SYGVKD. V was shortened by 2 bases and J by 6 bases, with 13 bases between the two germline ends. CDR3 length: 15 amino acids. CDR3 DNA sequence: TGTGCCATCAGTGAGAACAGGGGAGGTGCCGGGGAGCTGTTTTTT. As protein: CAISENRGGAGELFF.

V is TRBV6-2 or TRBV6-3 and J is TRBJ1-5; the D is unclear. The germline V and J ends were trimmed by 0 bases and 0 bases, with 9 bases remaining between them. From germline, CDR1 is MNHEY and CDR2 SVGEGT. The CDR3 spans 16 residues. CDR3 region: CASSYSMAGSNQPQHF. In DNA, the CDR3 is TGTGCCAGCAGTTACTCGATGGCAGGTAGCAATCAGCCCCAGCATTTT.

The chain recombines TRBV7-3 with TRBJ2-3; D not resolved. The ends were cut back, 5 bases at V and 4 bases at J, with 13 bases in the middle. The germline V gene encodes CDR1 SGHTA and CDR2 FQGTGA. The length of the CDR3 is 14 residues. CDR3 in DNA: TGTGCCAGCAGCCCCACCCTGCAGGCAGATACGCAGTATTTT. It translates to CASSPTLQADTQYF.

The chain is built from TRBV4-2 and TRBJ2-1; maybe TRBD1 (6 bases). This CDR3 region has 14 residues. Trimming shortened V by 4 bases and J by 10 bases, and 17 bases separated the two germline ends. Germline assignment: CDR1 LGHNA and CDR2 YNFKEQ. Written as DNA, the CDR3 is TGTGCCAGCAGCCCAAAACAGGGAACAAGAGAGCAGTTCTTC. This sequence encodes CASSPKQGTREQFF.